The present T cell receptor (beta chain) was sequenced within a study of early T cells in non-severe SARS-CoV-2 infection. Germline CDR1 is SGHTA and CDR2 is FQGTGA. Deletions cut 1 base from V and 6 bases from J, with 3 bases between. CDR3 size: 12 residues. TCRdb recomputed calls from the 5' RACE reads with MiXCR, one row per CDR3 protein. Here the sample spans about 70,000 distinct CDR3 sequences, approximately 12% being singletons. Sequences were derived from whole blood, sampled at baseline. The receptor's source is an adult who was a healthcare worker with PCR-confirmed SARS-CoV-2 infection or an uninfected control (not recorded which). The donor label of this sample is uncertain. The V call is TRBV7-3, the J call TRBJ2-2; no firm D call. CDR3 region: CASSLSAGELFF. In DNA, the CDR3 is TGTGCCAGCAGCTTAAGCGCCGGGGAGCTGTTTTTT.